These 18 T cell receptor beta chains were sequenced from one sample in a study of tumor-infiltrating lymphocytes in primary liver carcinoma listed by TCRdb under 2017. Sequenced on an Illumina HiSeq 2500. Using a constant-region primer and ProtoScript II reverse transcriptase, TCRbeta-specific cDNA was reverse-transcribed from 400 to 550 ng total RNA. Construction of the TCRbeta libraries relied on three nested rounds of multiplex PCR, following a slightly modified ARM-PCR procedure. Each of the first two PCR rounds ran for approximately 9 cycles and used multiplex TRBV1-TRBV30 forward primers together with a Cbeta reverse primer. The public reads were reanalyzed by TCRdb: fastp trimming at Q25, MiXCR alignment, in-frame beta chains only. CDR3 protein sequences are deduplicated, and each keeps its most common genes and DNA. This sample comprises 150,000 to 200,000 distinct CDR3 sequences, 85% of them detected only once. Around 18% of the sample comes from the top ten.

Total RNA and DNA were co-extracted from around 20-30 mg of bulk tissue with the AllPrep DNA/RNA mini kit, without cell sorting. The source material was tumor tissue from primary liver carcinoma. Receptors originate from a man aged 40-55 years with primary liver carcinoma and hepatitis B virus infection.

This clonotype has at least ten counts. The chain links TRBV29-1 to TRBJ2-7, with 7 bases lining up with TRBD1. The trim removed 6 bases at V and 4 bases at J, leaving 6 bases unmatched. The CDR3 extends over 12 amino acids. Germline CDR1 and CDR2: SQVTM and ANQGSEA. As DNA, the CDR3 is TGCAGCGTGAAGGACAGGACTTACGAGCAGTACTTC. Its protein product is CSVKDRTYEQYF.

In regard to this clonotype: The germline gene is not matched at one end of the junction; a read error may be the cause. V is TRBV12-3 or TRBV12-4 and J is TRBJ1-1; D is unresolved. CDR3 length equals 16 residues. CDR3 bases: TGTGCCAGCAGTTTAGCACCGCCCGGACTCAACACTCAAGCTTTCTTT. As protein: CASSLAPPGLNTQAFF.

With regard to this clonotype: At one end the junction does not follow the germline gene, possibly because of a read error. The rearrangement uses TRBV29-1 and TRBJ2-1, with 10 positions matching TRBD2. Germline CDR1 and CDR2: SQVTM and ANQGSEA. CDR3 length: 12 amino acids. CDR3 sequence (DNA): TGTAGCGTCCCTAGCGGGAGTCTTGAGCGGTTCTTC. This sequence encodes CSVPSGSLERFF.

Comment on this clonotype: This may be a read error, as it is one base from a much larger clone. The chain couples TRBV7-8 to TRBJ2-5, with D tentatively TRBD1 (5 bases). CDR3 length: 12 amino acids. V was pared by 7 bases and J by 5 bases, with 11 bases between. The V gene's germline CDR1 is SGHVS and CDR2 FQNEAQ. The CDR3 region has the DNA TGTGCCAGCATCGGACATTGGGAGACCCAGTACTTC. This sequence encodes CASIGHWETQYF.

About this clonotype: This may arise from a read error, as a much more abundant clone is one base away. The chain recombines TRBV25-1 with TRBJ2-7; D could derive from TRBD1 or TRBD2 (5 bases each). This CDR3 is built from 12 residues. The germline gives CDR1 MGHDK, CDR2 SYGVNS. For the CDR3, the DNA is TGTGCCAGCAGCTCGGGGCGATACGAGCTGTACTTC. The encoded protein is CASSSGRYELYF.

Turning to this clonotype: A junction end diverges from the germline sequence, so it may reflect a read error. The chain's CDR3 is CANINRASGTSTDSQYF. Written as DNA, the CDR3 is TGTGCCAATATTAACAGAGCCTCCGGAACTAGCACAGATTCGCAGTATTTT. J is TRBJ2-3 and V is TRBV5-4; possibly TRBD2 for D (6 bases). This CDR3 contains 17 residues. Germline values: CDR1 SGHNT, CDR2 YYREEE (reference sequence).

The CDR3 DNA reads as TGCAGCACTCGTGACATGGGATACGGCTACACCTTC. It encodes CSTRDMGYGYTF. The gene calls are TRBV29-1 and TRBJ1-2; D is ambiguous. Deletions cut 8 bases from V and 8 bases from J, with 18 bases between. The CDR3 has 12 amino acids. Germline CDR1 is SQVTM and CDR2 is ANQGSEA.

A few counts support this clonotype. A read error may produce the germline difference seen at one junction end. This chain connects TRBV29-1 to TRBJ2-5; either TRBD1 or TRBD2 may fit D (5 bases each). This CDR3 comprises 15 residues. CDR1 and CDR2 from the germline V gene are SQVTM and ANQGSEA. This CDR3 reads CSVEADKGRAETQYF. The CDR3 DNA reads as TGTAGCGTTGAAGCGGACAAGGGGCGGGCAGAGACCCAGTACTTC.

Concerning this clonotype itself: Germline and junction disagree at one end, which may indicate a read error. J is TRBJ2-5 and V is TRBV5-5, with TRBD2 matching over 10 bases. Looked up from germline, CDR1 is SGHKS and CDR2 is YYEKEE (reference sequence). The length of the CDR3 is 14 residues. This CDR3 is CVSSSMTSGETQYF. CDR3 in DNA: TGTGTCAGCAGCTCGATGACTAGCGGGGAGACCCAGTACTTC.

V is TRBV11-1 and J is TRBJ2-7; TRBD1 is a possible D gene (5 bases). With 7 bases removed from V and 9 bases from J, the gap between germline ends came to 19 bases. The CDR3 consists of 13 residues. The germline V gene has CDR1 SGHAT and CDR2 FQDESV (reference sequence). For the CDR3, the DNA is TGTGCCAGCAACCTGGGGCTATCAAGGGGGCAGTACTTC. Protein product: CASNLGLSRGQYF. Drawing the rest from reference TRBV11-1 and TRBJ2-7, the complete variable domain is EAEVAQSPRYKITEKSQAVAFWCDPISGHATLYWYRQILGQGPELLVQFQDESVVDDSQLPKDRFSAERLKGVDSTLKIQPAELGDSAMYLCASNLGLSRGQYFGPGTRLTVT.

With regard to this clonotype: The junction differs from germline at one of its ends, possibly a read error. The chain couples TRBV14 to TRBJ2-7; D remains unclear. The CDR3 runs 16 residues. Looked up from germline, CDR1 is SGHDN and CDR2 is FVKESK. CDR3 in DNA: TGCGCCAGCAGCCAAGGTTCGAAGTCTTCCTCCTATGAGCAGTACTTC. It is translated as CASSQGSKSSSYEQYF.

The rearrangement uses TRBV6-5 and TRBJ1-2; D remains unclear. V gave up 10 bases and J gave up 12 bases, with 21 bases separating them. There are 12 residues in the CDR3. Germline V gene data show CDR1 as MNHEY and CDR2 as SVGAGI. CDR3 nucleotides: TGTGCCACCCTATACCTTGCCGCAATGAACACCTTC. Its translation is CATLYLAAMNTF.

As for this clonotype: Mismatch with germline at one junction end may stem from a read error. This chain connects TRBV12-3 or TRBV12-4 to TRBJ1-4; D unclear. The length of the CDR3 is 13 residues. The CDR3 loop reads CAISLVGTDKLFF. The CDR3 region has the DNA TGTGCCATCAGTTTAGTGGGAACTGATAAACTGTTTTTT.

The gene calls are TRBV7-8 and TRBJ2-1; D is possibly TRBD2 (5 bases). V lost 1 base and J lost 4, with 11 bases in between. Germline CDR1 reads SGHVS; CDR2 reads FQNEAQ. CDR3 size: 15 residues. CDR3 sequence reads: CASSLGTPEYNEQFF. The CDR3 bases are TGTGCCAGCAGCTTAGGGACTCCTGAATACAATGAGCAGTTCTTC.

As to this clonotype: The junction differs from germline at one of its ends, possibly a read error. The CDR3 DNA reads as TGCAGTGTTTCCGGGACAGGGGTGTCAGAAACGCAGTATTTT. Protein: CSVSGTGVSETQYF. The V call is TRBV29-1, the J call TRBJ2-3, with TRBD1 identical over 10 bases. Germline V lookup: CDR1 SQVTM, CDR2 ANQGSEA. The CDR3 is 14 amino acids.

To note about this clonotype: One junction end disagrees with the germline gene, perhaps due to a read error. J is TRBJ2-1 and V is TRBV11-2, with TRBD2 matching over 7 bases. This CDR3 comprises 17 residues. Per germline, CDR1 SGHAT and CDR2 FQNNGV. The CDR3 bases are TGTACCAGCAGCTTAGATCGGGGTGGGAGGGCCTACAATGAGCAGTTCTTC. Its translation is CTSSLDRGGRAYNEQFF.

About this clonotype: At one end the junction does not follow the germline gene, possibly because of a read error. The V and J genes are TRBV12-3 or TRBV12-4 and TRBJ2-7, with unresolved D. CDR3 size: 12 residues. CDR3 nucleotide sequence: TGTGCCAGCAGTTTGTCGACGGGCGAGCAGAACTTC. Encoded protein: CASSLSTGEQNF.

V usage is TRBV5-4 and J usage is TRBJ2-1, with 7 bases matching TRBD2. The ends lost 6 bases at V and 6 bases at J; junction bases unmatched: 12. Germline CDR1 is SGHNT and CDR2 is YYREEE (reference sequence). This CDR3 contains 15 residues. The CDR3 DNA follows: TGTGCCAGCATCTGGGCCAGCGGGACGGCCAATGAGCAGTTCTTC. This encodes CASIWASGTANEQFF. Full variable domain (outside the CDR3, taken from reference TRBV5-4 and TRBJ2-1): ETGVTQSPTHLIKTRGQQVTLRCSSQSGHNTVSWYQQALGQGPQFIFQYYREEENGRGNFPPRFSGLQFPNYSSELNVNALELDDSALYLCASIWASGTANEQFFGPGTRLTVL.